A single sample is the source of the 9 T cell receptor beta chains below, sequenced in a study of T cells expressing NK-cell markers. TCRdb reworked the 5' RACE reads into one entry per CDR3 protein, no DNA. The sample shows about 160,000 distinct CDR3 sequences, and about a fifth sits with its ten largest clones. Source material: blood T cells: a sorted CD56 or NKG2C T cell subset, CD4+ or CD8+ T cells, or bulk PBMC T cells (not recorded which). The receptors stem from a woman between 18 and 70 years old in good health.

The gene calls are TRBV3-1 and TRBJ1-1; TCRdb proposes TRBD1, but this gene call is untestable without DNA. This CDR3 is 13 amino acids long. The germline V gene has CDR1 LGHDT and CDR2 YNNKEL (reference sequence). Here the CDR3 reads CASSPDRASAAFF.

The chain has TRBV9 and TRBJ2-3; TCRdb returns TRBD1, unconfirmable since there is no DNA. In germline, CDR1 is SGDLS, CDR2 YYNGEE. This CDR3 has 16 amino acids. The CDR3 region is CASSVAMRGATDTQYF.

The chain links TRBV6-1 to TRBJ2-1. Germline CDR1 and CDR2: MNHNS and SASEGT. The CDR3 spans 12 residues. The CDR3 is CASSFLKGEQFF.

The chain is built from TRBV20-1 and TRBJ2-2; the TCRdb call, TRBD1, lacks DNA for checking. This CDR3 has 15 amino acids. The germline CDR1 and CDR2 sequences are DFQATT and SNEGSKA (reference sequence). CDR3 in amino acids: CSARDPGQGVGELFF.

The CDR3 region is CASSIISGMREQFF. The rearrangement joins TRBV19 to TRBJ2-1; TCRdb picks TRBD2, but there is no DNA to check that call. This CDR3 has 14 residues. Germline CDR1 reads LNHDA; CDR2 reads SQIVND (reference sequence).

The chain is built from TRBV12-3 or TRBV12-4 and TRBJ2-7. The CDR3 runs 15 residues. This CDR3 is CASSLAQAIGYEQYF.

The CDR3 loop is CASSSPTTDQGGYEQYF. The rearrangement links TRBV11-1 to TRBJ2-7; TCRdb names TRBD2, which stays unverified in the absence of DNA. From germline, CDR1 is SGHAT and CDR2 FQDESV (reference sequence). This CDR3 comprises 17 residues. Full variable domain (remainder filled in from reference TRBV11-1 and TRBJ2-7): EAEVAQSPRYKITEKSQAVAFWCDPISGHATLYWYRQILGQGPELLVQFQDESVVDDSQLPKDRFSAERLKGVDSTLKIQPAELGDSAMYLCASSSPTTDQGGYEQYFGPGTRLTVT.

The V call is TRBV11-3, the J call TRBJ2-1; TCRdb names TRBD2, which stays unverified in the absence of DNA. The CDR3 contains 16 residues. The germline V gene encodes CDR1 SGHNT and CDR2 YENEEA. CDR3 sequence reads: CASSLDASGRSNEQFF.

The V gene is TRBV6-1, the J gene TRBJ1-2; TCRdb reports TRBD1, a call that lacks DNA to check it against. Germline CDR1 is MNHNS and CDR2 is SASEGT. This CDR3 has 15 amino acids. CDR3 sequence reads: CASSKQGAWGYGYTF.